This TCR beta chain was sequenced during a study of OX40 agonist ivuxolimab in advanced cancers. Whole-study context: With a range of roughly 20 to 80, age averaged 60 years, and about 82% were male. Regarding the study as a whole: There were, on average, more expanded clones in CD8+ T cells than in CD4+.

This clone was seen a few times. Its target is unknown. Exclusion applied to patients with autoimmune disease history or systemic immunosuppression. Sequencing was performed with immunoSEQ multiplex PCR; in TCRdb, only in-frame clones are kept and a portion is missing. Of tens of thousands of clones in the sample, about 81% are singletons; the top ten hold 5%. CDR3 length equals 14 residues. V lost 6 bases to trimming and J lost 2 bases, with 11 bases between them. The germline gives CDR1 LNHDA, CDR2 SQIVND (reference sequence). Sequences were derived from CD4+ or CD8+ T cells sorted from blood, sampled in a trial of the OX40 agonist ivuxolimab. The rearrangement joins TRBV19 to TRBJ1-5; D is uncertain. The receptor comes from an adult with an advanced solid tumor such as melanoma, head and neck, liver or kidney cancer. The CDR3 here is CASSPGFGNQPQHF. The CDR3 nucleotides are TGTGCCAGTAGCCCAGGCTTCGGCAATCAGCCCCAGCATTTT.